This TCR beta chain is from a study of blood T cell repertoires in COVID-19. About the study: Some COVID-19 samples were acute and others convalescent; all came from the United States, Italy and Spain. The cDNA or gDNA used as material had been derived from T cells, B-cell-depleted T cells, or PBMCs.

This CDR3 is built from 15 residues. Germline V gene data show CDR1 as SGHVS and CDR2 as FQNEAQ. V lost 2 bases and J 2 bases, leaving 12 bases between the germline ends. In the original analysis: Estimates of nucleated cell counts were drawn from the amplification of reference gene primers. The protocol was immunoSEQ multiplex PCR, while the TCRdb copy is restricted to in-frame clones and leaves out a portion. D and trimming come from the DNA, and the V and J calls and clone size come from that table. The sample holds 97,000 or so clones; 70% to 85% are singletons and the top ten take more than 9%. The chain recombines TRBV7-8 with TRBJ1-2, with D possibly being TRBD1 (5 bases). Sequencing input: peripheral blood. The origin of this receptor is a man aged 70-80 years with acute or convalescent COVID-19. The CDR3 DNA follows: TGTGCCAGCAGCTTATGGAGACAGAGCAACTATGGCTACACCTTC. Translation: CASSLWRQSNYGYTF. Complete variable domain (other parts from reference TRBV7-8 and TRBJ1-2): GAGVSQSPRYKVAKRGQDVALRCDPISGHVSLFWYQQALGQGPEFLTYFQNEAQLDKSGLPSDRFFAERPEGSVSTLKIQRTQQEDSAVYLCASSLWRQSNYGYTFGSGTRLTVV.